This entry features one T cell receptor beta chain sequence. The antigen is not known. The sample originates from a study of cytomegalovirus exposure and HLA in healthy donors. Germline V CDR1 and CDR2: SEHNR, FQNEAQ (reference sequence). V gave up 5 bases and J gave up 7 bases; unmatched junction bases: 16. The CDR3 spans 18 residues. In the PCR, 60 Vbeta and 13 Jbeta primers were used. Profiling relied on immunoSEQ multiplex PCR, and the TCRdb table lists in-frame clones only, not all of them. In the table there are about 130,000 clones, around three quarters of which are singletons. General observations from the study: Earlier results showed most TCR beta V segments being productive about 90% or about 30% of the time. Follow-up analysis later connected one missense variant in DCLRE1C with trimming of TCR beta V- and J-genes. An apparent linkage of common viral pathogens to several of the most significant clusters emerged in a later analysis.

It was healthy bone marrow donors who served as donors. The chain links TRBV7-9 to TRBJ2-5; TRBD2 aligns across 13 bases. The TCR sequence derives from a man aged 25 to 40 in good health and CMV-seronegative. Sequenced material: PBMCs. The CDR3 DNA reads as TGTGCCAGCAGCGACACTCGGACTAGCGGGAGAGGGATGGGGACCCAGTACTTC. Translating gives CASSDTRTSGRGMGTQYF.